The T cell receptor (beta chain) under discussion was sequenced for a study of T cell responses to AZD1222 COVID-19 vaccine. Overall study context: The study pooled second doses at about 4 or about 12 weeks. Findings of the study overall: At study baseline, merely six AZD1222 recipients were seropositive. In all cases, repertoires were sampled only after the peak T cell response. Nearly half of spike-specific TCRs reportedly target unmutated variant regions.

To note about this clone: The antigen remains unidentified.

After removal of 4 bases from V and 3 bases from J, the junction contained 6 bases not matched to a gene. The CDR3 loop spans 14 amino acids. Germline CDR1 LNHDA, CDR2 SQIVND (reference sequence). The protocol was immunoSEQ multiplex PCR, while the TCRdb copy is restricted to in-frame clones and leaves out a portion. The sample yields about 92,000 clones, approximately 85% seen once. This receptor was taken from an adult in good health. The sample here was peripheral blood, taken on day 0 of AZD1222 vaccination. The chain is built from TRBV19 and TRBJ2-7, with 7 positions matching TRBD2. The CDR3 sequence: CASSTSGTNYEQYF. For the CDR3, the DNA is TGTGCCAGTAGTACCTCCGGGACTAACTACGAGCAGTACTTC.